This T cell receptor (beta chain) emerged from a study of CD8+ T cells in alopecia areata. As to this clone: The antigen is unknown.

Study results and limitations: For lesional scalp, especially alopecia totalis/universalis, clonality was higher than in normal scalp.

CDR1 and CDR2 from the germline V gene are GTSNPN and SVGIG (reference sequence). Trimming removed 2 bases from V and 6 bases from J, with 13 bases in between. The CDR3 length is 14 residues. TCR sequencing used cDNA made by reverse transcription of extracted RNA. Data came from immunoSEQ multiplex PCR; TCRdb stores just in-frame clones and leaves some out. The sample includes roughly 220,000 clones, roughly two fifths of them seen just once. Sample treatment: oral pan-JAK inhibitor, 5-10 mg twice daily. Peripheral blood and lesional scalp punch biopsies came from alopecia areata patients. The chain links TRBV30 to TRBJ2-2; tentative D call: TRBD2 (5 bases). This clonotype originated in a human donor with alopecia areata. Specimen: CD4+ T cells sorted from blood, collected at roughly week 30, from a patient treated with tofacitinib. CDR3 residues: CAWSPGPRAGELFF. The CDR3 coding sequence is TGTGCCTGGAGTCCGGGCCCGCGGGCCGGGGAGCTGTTTTTT. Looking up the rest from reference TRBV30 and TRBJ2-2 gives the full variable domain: SQTIHQWPATLVQPVGSPLSLECTVEGTSNPNLYWYRQAAGRGLQLLFYSVGIGQISSEVPQNLSASRPQDRQFILSSKKLLLSDSGFYLCAWSPGPRAGELFFGEGSRLTVL.